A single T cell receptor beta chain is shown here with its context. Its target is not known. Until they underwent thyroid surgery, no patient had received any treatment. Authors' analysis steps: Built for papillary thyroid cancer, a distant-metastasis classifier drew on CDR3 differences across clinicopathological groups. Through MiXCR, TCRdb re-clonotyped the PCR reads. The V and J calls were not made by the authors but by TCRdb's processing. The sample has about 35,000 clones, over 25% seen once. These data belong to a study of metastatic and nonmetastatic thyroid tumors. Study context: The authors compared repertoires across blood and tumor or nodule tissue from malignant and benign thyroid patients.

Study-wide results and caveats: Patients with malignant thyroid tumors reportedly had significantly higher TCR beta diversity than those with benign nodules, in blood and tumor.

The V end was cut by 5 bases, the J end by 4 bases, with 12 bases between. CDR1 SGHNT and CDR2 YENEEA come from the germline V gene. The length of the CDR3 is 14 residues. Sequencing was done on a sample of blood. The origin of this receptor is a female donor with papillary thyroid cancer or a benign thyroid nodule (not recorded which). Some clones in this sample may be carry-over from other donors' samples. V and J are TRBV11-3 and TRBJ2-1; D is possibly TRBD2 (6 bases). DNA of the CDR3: TGTGCCAGCAGCAAAGGACTACTGTACAATGAGCAGTTCTTC. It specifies CASSKGLLYNEQFF.